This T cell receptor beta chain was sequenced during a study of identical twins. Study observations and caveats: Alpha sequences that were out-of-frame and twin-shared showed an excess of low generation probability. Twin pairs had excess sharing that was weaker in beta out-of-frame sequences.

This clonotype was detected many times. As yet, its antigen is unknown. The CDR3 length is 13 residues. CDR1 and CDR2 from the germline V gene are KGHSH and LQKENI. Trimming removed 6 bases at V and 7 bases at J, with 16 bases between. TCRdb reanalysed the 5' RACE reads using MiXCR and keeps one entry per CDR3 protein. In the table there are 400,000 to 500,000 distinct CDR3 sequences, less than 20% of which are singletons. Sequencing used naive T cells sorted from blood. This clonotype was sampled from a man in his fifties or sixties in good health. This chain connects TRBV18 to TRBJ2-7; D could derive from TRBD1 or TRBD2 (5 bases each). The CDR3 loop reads CASSSGTKGEQYF. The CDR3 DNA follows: TGTGCCAGCTCTTCCGGGACCAAGGGGGAGCAGTACTTC.